This T cell receptor (beta chain) was observed in a study of glioma-infiltrating T cells after dendritic cell vaccination. Data came from immunoSEQ multiplex PCR; TCRdb stores just in-frame clones and leaves some out. The sample shows 99,000 or so clones, 90% of them seen only once. As concerns this clone: Its antigen is currently unknown.

Germline-derived CDR1 and CDR2 are LGHNA and YNFKEQ. The germline V and J ends were trimmed by 0 bases and 6 bases, with 9 bases remaining between them. This CDR3 is built from 13 residues. Described time point: after dendritic cell vaccination, including at tumor progression/relapse. Overall study results and limits: TCR clonality showed no direct relationship with survival.

V gene TRBV4-2 combines with J gene TRBJ2-7; D is ambiguous. The sample in question was blood, obtained after dendritic cell vaccination. The clonotype was recovered from a human donor with glioblastoma. The CDR3 nucleotides read TGTGCCAGCAGCCAAGATTTGGGCCTCGAGCAGTACTTC. It yields the protein CASSQDLGLEQYF.